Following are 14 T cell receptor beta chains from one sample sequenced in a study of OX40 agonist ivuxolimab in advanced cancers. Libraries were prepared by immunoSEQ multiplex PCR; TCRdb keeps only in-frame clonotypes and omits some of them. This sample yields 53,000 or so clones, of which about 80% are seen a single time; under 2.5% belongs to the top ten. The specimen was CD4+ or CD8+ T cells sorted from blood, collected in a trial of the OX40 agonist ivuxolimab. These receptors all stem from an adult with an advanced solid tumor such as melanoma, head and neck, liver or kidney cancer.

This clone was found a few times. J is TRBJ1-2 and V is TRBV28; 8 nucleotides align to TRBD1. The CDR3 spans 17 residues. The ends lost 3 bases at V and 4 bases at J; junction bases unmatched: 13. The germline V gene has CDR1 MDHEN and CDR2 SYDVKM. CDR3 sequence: CASSFVGQGNVLYGYTF. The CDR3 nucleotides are TGTGCCAGCAGTTTCGTCGGACAGGGAAATGTCCTCTATGGCTACACCTTC.

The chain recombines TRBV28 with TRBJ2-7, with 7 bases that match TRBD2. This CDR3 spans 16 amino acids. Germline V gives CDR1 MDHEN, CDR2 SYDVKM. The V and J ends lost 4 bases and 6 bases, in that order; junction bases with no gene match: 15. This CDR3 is CASSSPGSGSGPEQYF. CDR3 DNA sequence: TGTGCCAGCAGTTCCCCGGGTAGCGGGTCGGGGCCCGAGCAGTACTTC.

The CDR3 DNA sequence: TGTGCCAGCAGTGAGCGTTACGAGCAGTACTTC. As protein: CASSERYEQYF. V is TRBV6-1 and J is TRBJ2-7; no clear D. V lost 3 bases and J 4 bases, leaving 4 bases between the germline ends. Looked up from germline, CDR1 is MNHNS and CDR2 is SASEGT. The CDR3 extends over 11 amino acids.

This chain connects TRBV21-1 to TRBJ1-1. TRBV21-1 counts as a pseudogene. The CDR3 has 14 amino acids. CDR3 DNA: TGTGCCAGCAACCCACCGGGGGGATACACTGAAGCTTTCTTT. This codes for CASNPPGGYTEAFF.

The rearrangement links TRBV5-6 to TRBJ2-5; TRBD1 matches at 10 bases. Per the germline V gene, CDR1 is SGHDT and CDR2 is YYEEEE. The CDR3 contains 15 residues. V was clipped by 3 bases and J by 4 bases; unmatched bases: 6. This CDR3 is CASSSGTGVPETQYF. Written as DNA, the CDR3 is TGTGCCAGCAGCTCGGGGACAGGGGTTCCAGAGACCCAGTACTTC.

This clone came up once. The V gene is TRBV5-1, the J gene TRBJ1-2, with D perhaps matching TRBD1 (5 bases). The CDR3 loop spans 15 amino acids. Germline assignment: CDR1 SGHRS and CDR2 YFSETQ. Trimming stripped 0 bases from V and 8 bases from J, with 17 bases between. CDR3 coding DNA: TGCGCCAGCAGCTTGGCGGGGGTCGGGATGCAGGGCTACACCTTC. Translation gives CASSLAGVGMQGYTF.

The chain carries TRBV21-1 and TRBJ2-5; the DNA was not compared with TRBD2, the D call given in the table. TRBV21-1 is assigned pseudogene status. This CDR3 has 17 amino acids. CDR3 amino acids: CASSKGRVAGATETQYF. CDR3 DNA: TGTGCCAGCAGCAAAGGAAGGGTAGCGGGAGCAACCGAGACCCAGTACTTC.

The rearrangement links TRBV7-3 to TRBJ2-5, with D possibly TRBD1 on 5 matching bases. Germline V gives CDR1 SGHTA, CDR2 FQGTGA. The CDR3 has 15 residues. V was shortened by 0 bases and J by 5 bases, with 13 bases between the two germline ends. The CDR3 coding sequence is TGTGCCAGCAGCTTAACGCCCTCGCAGGGTGAGACCCAGTACTTC. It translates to CASSLTPSQGETQYF.

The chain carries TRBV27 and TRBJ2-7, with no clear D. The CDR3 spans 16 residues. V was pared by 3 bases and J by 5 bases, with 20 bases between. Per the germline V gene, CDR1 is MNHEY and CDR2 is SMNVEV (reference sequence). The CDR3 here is CASSLVTFGRPNEQYF. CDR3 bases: TGTGCCAGCAGTTTGGTGACTTTCGGACGCCCGAACGAGCAGTACTTC.

CDR3 region: CASSLEASGRLGAQYF. The DNA of the CDR3 is TGCGCCAGCAGCTTGGAGGCTAGCGGGAGGCTGGGGGCCCAGTACTTC. This sequence joins TRBV5-1 and TRBJ2-5; 11 positions agree with TRBD2. CDR1 is SGHRS, CDR2 YFSETQ, per germline. CDR3 length: 16 amino acids. V dropped 0 bases and J dropped 9; count of bases not matched to a gene: 10. The complete variable domain, with remaining parts taken from reference TRBV5-1 and TRBJ2-5, reads KAGVTQTPRYLIKTRGQQVTLSCSPISGHRSVSWYQQTPGQGLQFLFEYFSETQRNKGNFPGRFSGRQFSNSRSEMNVSTLELGDSALYLCASSLEASGRLGAQYFGPGTRLLVL.

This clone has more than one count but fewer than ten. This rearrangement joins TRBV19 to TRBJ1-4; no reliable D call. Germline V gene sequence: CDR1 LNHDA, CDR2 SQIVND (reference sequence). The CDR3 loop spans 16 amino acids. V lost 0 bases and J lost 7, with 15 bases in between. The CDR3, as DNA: TGTGCCAGTAGTATAGACGTCGGCAGGCGCCTTGAAAAACTGTTTTTT. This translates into CASSIDVGRRLEKLFF. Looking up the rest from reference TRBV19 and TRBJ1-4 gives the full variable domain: DGGITQSPKYLFRKEGQNVTLSCEQNLNHDAMYWYRQDPGQGLRLIYYSQIVNDFQKGDIAEGYSVSREKKESFPLTVTSAQKNPTAFYLCASSIDVGRRLEKLFFGSGTQLSVL.

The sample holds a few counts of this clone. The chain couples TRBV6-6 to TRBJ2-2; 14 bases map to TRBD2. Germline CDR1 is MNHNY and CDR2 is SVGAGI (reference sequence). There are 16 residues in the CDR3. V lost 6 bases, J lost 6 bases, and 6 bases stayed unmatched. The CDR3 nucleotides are TGTGCCAGCAGGGCCCCGGGACTAGCGGGAGCCGGGGAGCTGTTTTTT. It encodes CASRAPGLAGAGELFF.

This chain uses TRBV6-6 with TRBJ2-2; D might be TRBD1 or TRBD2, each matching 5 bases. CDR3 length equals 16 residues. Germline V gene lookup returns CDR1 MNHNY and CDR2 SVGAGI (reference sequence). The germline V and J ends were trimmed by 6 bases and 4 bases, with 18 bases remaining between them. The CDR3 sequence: CASRVTWGFGTGELFF. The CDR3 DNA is TGTGCCAGCAGAGTTACGTGGGGGTTCGGCACCGGGGAGCTGTTTTTT.

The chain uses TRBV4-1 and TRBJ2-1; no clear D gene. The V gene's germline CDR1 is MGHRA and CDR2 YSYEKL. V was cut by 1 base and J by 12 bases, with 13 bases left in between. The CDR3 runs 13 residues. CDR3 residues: CASSQGALAAQFF. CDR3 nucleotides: TGCGCCAGCAGCCAAGGAGCGCTGGCCGCGCAGTTCTTC.